This T cell receptor beta chain was captured by sequencing in a study of blood T cell repertoires in COVID-19. Using immunoSEQ multiplex PCR, the repertoire was profiled, and TCRdb retains in-frame clones only, with some absent. The sample contains around 260,000 clones, about 89% of which appear only once. Germline CDR1 reads SGDLS; CDR2 reads YYNGEE. Unmatched junction bases numbered 14, after V lost 4 bases and J lost 4 bases. The CDR3 length is 17 residues. The sequence was obtained from a man under 40 with acute or convalescent COVID-19. This sequence joins TRBV9 and TRBJ1-2; 9 positions agree with TRBD1. The specimen was peripheral blood. The CDR3 region is CASSPTPGQGSFYGYTF. CDR3 coding DNA: TGTGCCAGCAGCCCAACTCCGGGACAGGGATCGTTCTATGGCTACACCTTC.